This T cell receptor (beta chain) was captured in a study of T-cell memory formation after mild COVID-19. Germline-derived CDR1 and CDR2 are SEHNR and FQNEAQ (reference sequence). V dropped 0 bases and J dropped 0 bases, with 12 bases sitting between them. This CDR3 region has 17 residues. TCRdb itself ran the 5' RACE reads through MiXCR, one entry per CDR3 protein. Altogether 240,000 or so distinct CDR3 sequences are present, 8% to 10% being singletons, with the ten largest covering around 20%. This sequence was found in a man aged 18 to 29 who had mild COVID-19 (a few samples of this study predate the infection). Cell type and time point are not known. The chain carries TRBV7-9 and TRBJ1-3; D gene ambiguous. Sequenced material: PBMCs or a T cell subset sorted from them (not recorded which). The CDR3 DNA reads TGTGCCAGCAGCTTAGCGGCAGCGACGCACTCTGGAAACACCATATATTTT. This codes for CASSLAAATHSGNTIYF. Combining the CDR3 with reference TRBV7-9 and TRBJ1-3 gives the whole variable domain DTGVSQNPRHKITKRGQNVTFRCDPISEHNRLYWYRQTLGQGPEFLTYFQNEAQLEKSRLLSDRFSAERPKGSFSTLEIQRTEQGDSAMYLCASSLAAATHSGNTIYFGEGSWLTVV.